What follows are 14 T cell receptor beta chains derived from one specimen sequenced in a study of blood T cell repertoires in COVID-19. Sequencing used immunoSEQ multiplex PCR; TCRdb keeps in-frame clones, though not all of them. The sample records approximately 240,000 clones, roughly 82% being singletons. The sample comprised peripheral blood. Source of these receptors: a woman of 80 years or more with active or convalescent COVID-19.

The rearrangement links TRBV18 to TRBJ1-6, with 9 bases identical to TRBD1. Trimming removed 6 bases from V and 1 base from J; junction bases left unmatched: 13. CDR3 length: 19 residues. Germline V gene data show CDR1 as KGHSH and CDR2 as LQKENI. CDR3 sequence reads: CASSVTTGGIRSYNSPLHF. As DNA, the CDR3 is TGTGCCAGCTCCGTTACAACAGGGGGCATAAGGTCCTATAATTCACCCCTCCACTTT.

The V call is TRBV2, the J call TRBJ2-7; D might be TRBD1 (6 bases). Germline CDR1 and CDR2: SNHLY and FYNNEI. The CDR3 sequence is 14 residues long. Trimming stripped 8 bases from V and 0 bases from J, with 14 bases between. The CDR3 DNA sequence: TGTGCCAGCGGAAGCCAAGGGGGCTCCTACGAGCAGTACTTC. This gives the protein CASGSQGGSYEQYF.

The chain recombines TRBV7-2 with TRBJ2-3; tentative D call: TRBD2 (6 bases). V lost 5 bases to trimming and J lost 3 bases, with 12 bases between them. Germline V gene data show CDR1 as SGHTA and CDR2 as FQGNSA. The length of the CDR3 is 14 residues. CDR3 coding DNA: TGTGCCAGCAGCCCCGGGGGATGGACAGATACGCAGTATTTT. Its translation is CASSPGGWTDTQYF.

This clone was detected only once. This rearrangement joins TRBV19 to TRBJ1-6, with 7 bases identical to TRBD1. The CDR3 loop spans 16 amino acids. Germline V lookup: CDR1 LNHDA, CDR2 SQIVND (reference sequence). The V segment lost 5 bases and the J segment 7 bases; nucleotides outside the gene matches: 11. This CDR3 reads CASSASGTAQNSPLHF. Here the CDR3 DNA reads TGTGCCAGTAGTGCTTCCGGGACAGCGCAGAATTCACCCCTCCACTTT.

This chain joins TRBV18 and TRBJ2-1; 11 bases agree with TRBD2. This CDR3 is 16 amino acids long. CDR1 is KGHSH and CDR2 is LQKENI in the germline V gene. The J segment lost 7 bases and the V segment lost 0 bases, leaving 5 bases of the junction unmatched. CDR3 region: CASSPPGTSGRNEQFF. The CDR3 DNA sequence: TGTGCCAGCTCACCACCCGGGACTAGCGGAAGGAATGAGCAGTTCTTC.

This rearrangement joins TRBV28 to TRBJ2-7; D is perhaps TRBD2 (6 bases). Between the trimmed V and J ends, which lost 2 bases and 3 bases, there was a span of 20 bases. This CDR3 has 17 amino acids. In germline, CDR1 is MDHEN, CDR2 SYDVKM. This CDR3 is CASSLPPGGRFVYEQYF. CDR3 bases: TGTGCCAGCAGTTTACCCCCCGGGGGAAGGTTTGTCTACGAGCAGTACTTC.

The chain employs TRBV6-5 and TRBJ2-4, with a possible D match to TRBD1 (6 bases). Germline V gene sequence: CDR1 MNHEY, CDR2 SVGAGI. CDR3 length: 13 residues. Trimming left V 8 bases short and J 6 bases short, with 14 bases between. The CDR3 sequence is CASAYSTGNIQYF. CDR3 bases: TGTGCCAGCGCTTACTCGACAGGAAACATTCAGTACTTC.

A few counts support this clone. This chain uses TRBV27 with TRBJ1-1; no reliable D call. The CDR3 runs to 14 residues. Between the trimmed V and J ends, which lost 2 bases and 5 bases, there was a span of 12 bases. CDR1 is MNHEY, CDR2 SMNVEV, per germline (reference sequence). The CDR3 DNA reads as TGTGCCAGCAGTTTAGAAGAGGGAAGGACTGAAGCTTTCTTT. This sequence encodes CASSLEEGRTEAFF.

This chain joins TRBV29-1 and TRBJ2-3, with 9 bases matching TRBD1. CDR1 and CDR2 (germline): SQVTM, ANQGSEA. With V trimmed by 1 base and J by 6 bases, 11 bases remained unmatched. The CDR3 consists of 16 residues. The CDR3 region has the DNA TGCAGCGTTGAAGGCGGACAGGGGTGGCCTTTCGATACGCAGTATTTT. As protein: CSVEGGQGWPFDTQYF.

This clone was picked up one time. The chain has TRBV7-9 and TRBJ1-2; D ambiguous. V lost 1 base, J lost 2 bases, and 8 bases lay in between. The CDR3 contains 14 residues. Germline V gives CDR1 SEHNR, CDR2 FQNEAQ (reference sequence). The CDR3 region is CASSLGHTNYGYTF. Written as DNA, the CDR3 is TGTGCCAGCAGCTTAGGTCACACCAACTATGGCTACACCTTC.

The chain links TRBV15 to TRBJ2-7; TRBD1 might be the D (6 bases). The V and J ends lost 0 bases and 0 bases respectively, with 12 bases between them. This CDR3 has 16 amino acids. Germline V lookup: CDR1 LNHNV, CDR2 YYDKDF (reference sequence). CDR3 amino acids: CATSRDTGTFSYEQYF. CDR3 nucleotides: TGTGCCACCAGCAGAGATACCGGGACATTCTCCTACGAGCAGTACTTC. Filled out from reference TRBV15 and TRBJ2-7, the complete variable domain reads DAMVIQNPRYQVTQFGKPVTLSCSQTLNHNVMYWYQQKSSQAPKLLFHYYDKDFNNEADTPDNFQSRRPNTSFCFLDIRSPGLGDTAMYLCATSRDTGTFSYEQYFGPGTRLTVT.

The CDR3 DNA follows: TGTGCAGTGGAGCGGGACAATTACAATGAGCAGTTCTTC. It encodes CAVERDNYNEQFF. The chain joins TRBV7-9 to TRBJ2-1, with D perhaps TRBD2 (7 bases). The CDR3 covers 13 residues. Germline V CDR1 and CDR2: SEHNR, FQNEAQ (reference sequence). Variable domain in full (rest from reference TRBV7-9 and TRBJ2-1): DTGVSQNPRHKITKRGQNVTFRCDPISEHNRLYWYRQTLGQGPEFLTYFQNEAQLEKSRLLSDRFSAERPKGSFSTLEIQRTEQGDSAMYLCAVERDNYNEQFFGPGTRLTVL.

V gene TRBV5-4 combines with J gene TRBJ2-1; 8 bases are a match to TRBD2. The CDR3 covers 15 residues. The germline V gene encodes CDR1 SGHNT and CDR2 YYREEE (reference sequence). The V and J ends lost 1 base and 3 bases, in that order; junction bases with no gene match: 3. The CDR3 nucleotides read TGTGCCAGCAGCTTGATGGCGGGAGGCTACAATGAGCAGTTCTTC. As protein: CASSLMAGGYNEQFF.

V and J are TRBV5-1 and TRBJ2-1, with a possible D match to TRBD2 (6 bases). Trimming took off 2 bases at V and 5 bases at J, with 8 bases between the two ends. The CDR3 totals 13 residues. Germline V gene sequence: CDR1 SGHRS, CDR2 YFSETQ. CDR3 amino acids: CASSFGGDNEQFF. The CDR3 bases are TGCGCCAGCAGCTTTGGCGGGGACAATGAGCAGTTCTTC.